This T cell receptor beta chain was retrieved from a study of cytomegalovirus exposure and HLA in healthy donors. About the research overall: The approximately 670 first-cohort repertoires shared a platform with the approximately 130 validation repertoires, as reported in a later analysis. Whole-study findings and limits: Specificity for CMV antigens was confirmed in vitro for a few of the CMV-associated chains. Overall, roughly 150 TCR beta chains were annotated as cytomegalovirus-associated.

Profiling relied on immunoSEQ multiplex PCR, and the TCRdb table lists in-frame clones only, not all of them. The table includes about 130,000 clones, around 96% detected once. Between the trimmed V and J ends, which lost 7 bases and 0 bases, there was a span of 19 bases. The germline V gene encodes CDR1 SEHNR and CDR2 FQNEAQ (reference sequence). This CDR3 is built from 16 residues. In regard to this clone: No antigen is known for it.

The donors were in the approximately 120-subject validation cohort; that cohort was separate from the approximately 700-subject first cohort. This chain uses TRBV7-9 with TRBJ2-7; D not resolved. Sample: PBMCs. This TCR came from a man aged 18-30 years in good health and CMV-seronegative. This CDR3 reads CASTQAPGPSSYEQYF. The DNA of the CDR3 is TGTGCCAGCACCCAGGCCCCCGGTCCTTCCTCCTACGAGCAGTACTTC.